This T cell receptor (beta chain) was profiled in a study of CD4 T cells in relation to SARS-CoV-2 and coronaviruses. Remarks on this clone: The antigen remains unidentified.

The CDR3 length is 13 residues. V gave up 2 bases and J gave up 4 bases, with 6 bases separating them. Germline-derived CDR1 and CDR2 are MNHNS and SASEGT. Unexposed donor CD4+ T cells date from about 2011-2018, before the COVID-19 pandemic. After about 10 days of culture, CD4+ T cells were isolated. As cell numbers allowed, unexposed-donor CD4+ T cells faced SARS-CoV-2 S/N and four cold-coronavirus spikes. The data were produced by immunoSEQ multiplex PCR, yet TCRdb's version contains in-frame clones alone and is incomplete. The sample yields 20,000 or so clones, over 70% seen once. The chain couples TRBV6-1 to TRBJ1-5; D is uncertain. The receptor was isolated from a human donor in good health. The sample taken for sequencing was CD4+ T cells from PBMCs, cultured in vitro. CDR3 coding DNA: TGTGCCAGCAGTGAAACGGAAAATCAGCCCCAGCATTTT. Protein product: CASSETENQPQHF.